What follows are 15 T cell receptor beta chains derived from one specimen sequenced in a study of graft-versus-host responses after intestinal transplantation. The plating included roughly 200,000 irradiated, violet-dye-labeled stimulator cells together with roughly 200,000 CFSE-labeled responder cells. Assay used: immunoSEQ multiplex PCR; TCRdb lists only in-frame clones, some missing. The sample consists of tens of thousands of clones, approximately 40% of them appearing once. Source: alloreactive CD8+ T cells from a mixed lymphocyte reaction culture, taken before transplantation. The subset here: CFSE-low proliferating T cells sorted from roughly 6-day pre-transplant mixed lymphocyte reaction (GvH or HvG direction). The source is a human patient who was an organ donor for intestinal transplantation.

This clone is labeled as medium-sized. The V and J genes are TRBV6-1 and TRBJ2-7; 11 bases line up with TRBD1. V gave up 3 bases and J gave up 5 bases; unmatched junction bases: 6. Germline V gives CDR1 MNHNS, CDR2 SASEGT. The CDR3 consists of 15 residues. In nucleotides, the CDR3 is TGTGCCAGCAGTGAGCCCCCGGGACAGGGGGACGAGCAGTACTTC. It specifies CASSEPPGQGDEQYF.

This clone was seen more than once but under ten times. V usage is TRBV6-6 and J usage is TRBJ1-2; tentative D call: TRBD1 (5 bases). Trimming took 0 bases from V and 6 from J, leaving 11 bases between them. CDR1 and CDR2 from the germline V gene are MNHNY and SVGAGI (reference sequence). This CDR3 contains 14 residues. The CDR3 protein is CASSYSSGGDGYTF. The CDR3, as DNA: TGTGCCAGCAGTTACTCGAGTGGAGGGGATGGCTACACCTTC.

This sequence joins TRBV6-5 and TRBJ1-2; 7 bases are shared with TRBD1. CDR3 length: 15 residues. Looked up from germline, CDR1 is MNHEY and CDR2 is SVGAGI. Trimming removed 2 bases from V and 8 bases from J; junction bases left unmatched: 11. This CDR3 is CASSYLRGDPNGYTF. The CDR3 DNA sequence: TGTGCCAGCAGTTACCTCAGGGGGGATCCAAACGGCTACACCTTC.

This clone is categorized as medium-sized. The chain recombines TRBV13 with TRBJ2-7; tentatively, D is TRBD2 (5 bases). Germline-derived CDR1 and CDR2 are PRHDT and FYEKMQ (reference sequence). The length of the CDR3 is 14 residues. Trimming pared 2 bases from V and 2 bases from J, leaving 10 bases between. CDR3 amino acids: CASSLRGQAYEQYF. CDR3 nucleotides: TGTGCCAGCAGCTTAAGAGGGCAGGCCTACGAGCAGTACTTC.

A few counts support this clone. This chain links TRBV11-2 with TRBJ2-7, with TRBD1 identical over 9 bases. This CDR3 spans 13 amino acids. The V gene end was trimmed by 8 bases and the J gene end by 3 bases; junction bases not matched to a gene: 5. The germline V gene encodes CDR1 SGHAT and CDR2 FQNNGV. CDR3 residues: CASSQGAGYEQYF. The CDR3 region has the DNA TGTGCCAGCTCACAGGGGGCCGGCTACGAGCAGTACTTC.

The table lists this clone with a few counts. The V call is TRBV18, the J call TRBJ2-5; D remains unclear. V gave up 4 bases and J gave up 0 bases, with 24 bases separating them. CDR3 length equals 19 residues. The germline V gene has CDR1 KGHSH and CDR2 LQKENI. CDR3 sequence (DNA): TGTGCCAGCTCACGGGCCCCTGTCCTCTCCGACATCTACCAAGAGACCCAGTACTTC. Residues: CASSRAPVLSDIYQETQYF.

The chain recombines TRBV7-6 with TRBJ2-7; tentatively, D is TRBD1 (6 bases). Trimming cost V 5 bases and J 3 bases, with 17 bases left between them. Germline V gene lookup returns CDR1 SGHVS and CDR2 FNYEAQ. The length of the CDR3 is 15 residues. CDR3 nucleotide sequence: TGTGCCAGCAGCCCATTCCGGGACACGAACTACGAGCAGTACTTC. It translates to CASSPFRDTNYEQYF.

The V gene is TRBV4-3, the J gene TRBJ1-1, with D perhaps TRBD1 (6 bases). Germline V gives CDR1 LGHNA, CDR2 YSLEER. The CDR3 length is 13 residues. V was trimmed by 6 bases and J by 10 bases, leaving 18 bases between them. The CDR3, as DNA: TGCGCCAGCAGTCAGGTGGGCGGGACACGAGCTTTCTTT. This encodes CASSQVGGTRAFF.

This chain joins TRBV2 and TRBJ2-7, with TRBD2 as a possible D gene (6 bases). V lost 6 bases to trimming and J lost 0 bases, with 12 bases between them. Germline values: CDR1 SNHLY, CDR2 FYNNEI. CDR3 size: 14 residues. CDR3 sequence (DNA): TGTGCCAGCAGGGCGGGACGGGGCTCCTACGAGCAGTACTTC. Protein sequence: CASRAGRGSYEQYF.

This clone was seen more than once but under ten times. The CDR3 region is CAISDPGLAGENYEQYF. DNA of the CDR3: TGTGCCATCAGTGATCCGGGACTAGCGGGAGAAAACTACGAGCAGTACTTC. The chain combines TRBV10-3 with TRBJ2-7; the match to TRBD2 covers 14 bases. Trimming removed 3 bases from V and 3 bases from J; junction bases left unmatched: 7. The germline V gene encodes CDR1 ENHRY and CDR2 SYGVKD. The CDR3 runs to 17 residues.

The V gene is TRBV6-8, the J gene TRBJ1-1; D uncertain. The CDR3 has 11 residues. Trimming took 6 bases from V and 4 from J, leaving 6 bases between them. Germline assignment: CDR1 MNHGY and CDR2 SAAAGT. CDR3 region: CASRKGTEAFF. CDR3 DNA sequence: TGTGCCAGCAGGAAGGGCACTGAAGCTTTCTTT.

V and J are TRBV13 and TRBJ2-7, with D possibly matching TRBD1 (5 bases). The V end was cut by 1 base, the J end by 2 bases, with 6 bases between. The CDR3 length is 13 residues. Germline CDR1 reads PRHDT; CDR2 reads FYEKMQ (reference sequence). The DNA of the CDR3 is TGTGCCAGCAGCTTAGCAGGGACCTACGAGCAGTACTTC. It translates to CASSLAGTYEQYF.

The rearrangement uses TRBV6-5 and TRBJ2-2; 8 bases match TRBD1. Germline V gene sequence: CDR1 MNHEY, CDR2 SVGAGI. This CDR3 spans 14 amino acids. With 6 bases clipped from V and 4 bases from J, the junction kept 4 bases outside the gene matches. CDR3 in DNA: TGTGCCAGCAGCTTCACAGGGGGCACCGGGGAGCTGTTTTTT. It yields the protein CASSFTGGTGELFF.

This clone was detected a few times. The CDR3, as DNA: TGTGCCAGCAGTTACTCTCCGGGAGGATACGAGCAGTACTTC. It codes for CASSYSPGGYEQYF. V gene TRBV6-6 combines with J gene TRBJ2-7; TRBD2 matches 7 bases. The CDR3 contains 14 residues. CDR1 is MNHNY, CDR2 SVGAGI, per germline (reference sequence). The trim removed 0 bases at V and 4 bases at J, leaving 3 bases unmatched.

The rearrangement joins TRBV29-1 to TRBJ2-7, with 10 positions matching TRBD2. CDR1 and CDR2 (germline): SQVTM, ANQGSEA. This CDR3 is 17 amino acids long. Trimming took 3 bases from V and 4 from J; bases not matched to a gene: 15. The DNA of the CDR3 is TGCAGCGTTGATGGGCTAGCGGGAGAAAAAGAGGCTTACGAGCAGTACTTC. Its translation is CSVDGLAGEKEAYEQYF.